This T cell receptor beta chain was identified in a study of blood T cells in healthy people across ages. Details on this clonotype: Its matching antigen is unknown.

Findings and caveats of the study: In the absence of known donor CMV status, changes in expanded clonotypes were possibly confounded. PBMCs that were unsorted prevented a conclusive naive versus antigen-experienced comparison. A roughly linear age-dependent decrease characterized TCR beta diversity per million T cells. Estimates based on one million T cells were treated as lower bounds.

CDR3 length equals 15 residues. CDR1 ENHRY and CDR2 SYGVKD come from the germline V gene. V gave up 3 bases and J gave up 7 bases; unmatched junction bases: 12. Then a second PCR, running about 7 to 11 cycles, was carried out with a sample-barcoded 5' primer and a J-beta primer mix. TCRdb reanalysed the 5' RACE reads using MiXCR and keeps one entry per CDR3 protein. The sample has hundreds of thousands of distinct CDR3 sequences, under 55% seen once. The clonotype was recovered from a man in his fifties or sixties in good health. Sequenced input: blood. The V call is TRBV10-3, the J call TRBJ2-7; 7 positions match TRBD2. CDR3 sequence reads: CAISEERGLYNEQYF. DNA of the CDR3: TGTGCCATCAGTGAAGAGCGGGGACTCTACAATGAGCAGTACTTC.